Listed below are T cell receptor beta chains from one sample, sequenced in a study of human T cells and chemical hapten exposure. TCRdb re-derived calls from the RACE reads in MiXCR, one entry per CDR3 protein. Seen here are more than 300,000 distinct CDR3 sequences, roughly 4.6% observed once, and the top ten hold 2.6%. The sequencing used whole blood, collected in connection with sensitization to the hapten diphenylcyclopropenone (DPC). All receptors derive from a woman aged 50 to 60 with alopecia areata. Some clones in this sample may be carry-over from other donors' samples. The CDR3 runs from the conserved cysteine through the conserved F or W. A D gene is named only where the DNA matches it firmly. Rows may omit the clone size; those that give it use once, few, many or a size class.

abundance	d_gene	v_gene	j_gene	CDR3aa	CDR3nt
many	NA	TRBV6-5	TRBJ2-1	CASSYPSQTGHSSYNEQFF	TGTGCCAGCAGTTACCCGAGTCAGACAGGTCACAGCTCCTACAATGAGCAGTTCTTC
few	NA	TRBV4-3	TRBJ2-1	CASSQDEGGVSNEQFF	TGCGCCAGCAGCCAAGATGAGGGGGGAGTAAGCAATGAGCAGTTCTTC
many	NA	TRBV7-9	TRBJ2-7	CASSSGPGTYEQYF	TGTGCCAGCAGCTCCGGGCCTGGTACCTACGAGCAGTACTTC
many	NA	TRBV12-3/TRBV12-4	TRBJ2-5	CASRAGRPQETQYF	TGTGCCAGCAGGGCGGGACGCCCCCAAGAGACCCAGTACTTC
many	NA	TRBV9	TRBJ2-6	CASSPTPSGANVLTF	TGTGCCAGCAGCCCCACCCCCTCTGGGGCCAACGTCCTGACTTTC
NA	NA	TRBV2	TRBJ1-4	CATADSLNEKLFF	TGTGCCACCGCGGACAGCCTTAATGAAAAACTGTTTTTT
NA	TRBD2	TRBV19	TRBJ2-1	CASSIALGLAPFF	TGTGCCAGTAGTATCGCCCTTGGACTAGCCCCGTTCTTC
many	NA	TRBV12-3/TRBV12-4	TRBJ2-1	CASKGGNEQFF	TGTGCCAGCAAGGGTGGGAATGAGCAGTTCTTC
many	NA	TRBV6-6	TRBJ2-5	CASSPDRQETQYF	TGTGCCAGCAGCCCTGACAGACAAGAGACCCAGTACTTC
many	NA	TRBV29-1	TRBJ2-7	CSVGQPTTEQYF	TGCAGCGTTGGACAGCCGACCACAGAGCAGTACTTC